The entry that follows covers one T cell receptor beta chain sequence. This sample was taken from a study of blood T cell repertoires in COVID-19. Per the germline V gene, CDR1 is SGDLS and CDR2 is YYNGEE. Trimming shortened V by 4 bases and J by 2 bases, and 10 bases separated the two germline ends. The CDR3 sequence is 14 residues long. Patients in Seattle were enrolled during active infection, then followed longitudinally. The data were produced by immunoSEQ multiplex PCR, yet TCRdb's version contains in-frame clones alone and is incomplete. Of about 210,000 clones in the sample, roughly four fifths were seen once.

V usage is TRBV9 and J usage is TRBJ1-3; the D is unclear. Specimen: peripheral blood. The receptor comes from an older woman with COVID-19, enrolled during active disease. The CDR3 region is CASSIHSAGNTIYF. The DNA for the CDR3 is TGTGCCAGCAGCATACACAGTGCTGGAAACACCATATATTTT.